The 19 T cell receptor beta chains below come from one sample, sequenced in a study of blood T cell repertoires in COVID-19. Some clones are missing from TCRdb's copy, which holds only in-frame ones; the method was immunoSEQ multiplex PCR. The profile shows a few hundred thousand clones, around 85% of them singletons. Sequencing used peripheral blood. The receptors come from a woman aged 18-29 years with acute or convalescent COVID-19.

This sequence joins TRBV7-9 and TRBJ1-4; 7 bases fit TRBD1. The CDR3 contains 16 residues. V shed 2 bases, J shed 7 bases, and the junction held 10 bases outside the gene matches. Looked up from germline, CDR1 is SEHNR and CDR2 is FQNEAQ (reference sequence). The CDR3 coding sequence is TGTGCCAGCAGCTTATTCGGACAGGATACCAGTGAAAAACTGTTTTTT. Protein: CASSLFGQDTSEKLFF.

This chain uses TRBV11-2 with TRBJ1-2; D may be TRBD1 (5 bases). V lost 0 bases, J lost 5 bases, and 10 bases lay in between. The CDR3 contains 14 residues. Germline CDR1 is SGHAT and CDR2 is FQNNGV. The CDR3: CASSLEQAQYGYTF. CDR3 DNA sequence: TGTGCCAGCAGCTTAGAACAGGCCCAGTATGGCTACACCTTC.

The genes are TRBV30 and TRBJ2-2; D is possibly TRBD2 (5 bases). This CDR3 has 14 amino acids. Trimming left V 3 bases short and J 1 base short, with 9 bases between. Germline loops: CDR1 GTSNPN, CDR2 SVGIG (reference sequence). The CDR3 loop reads CAWRRLLNTGELFF. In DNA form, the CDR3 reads TGTGCCTGGAGAAGACTATTGAACACCGGGGAGCTGTTTTTT. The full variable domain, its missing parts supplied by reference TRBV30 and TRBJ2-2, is SQTIHQWPATLVQPVGSPLSLECTVEGTSNPNLYWYRQAAGRGLQLLFYSVGIGQISSEVPQNLSASRPQDRQFILSSKKLLLSDSGFYLCAWRRLLNTGELFFGEGSRLTVL.

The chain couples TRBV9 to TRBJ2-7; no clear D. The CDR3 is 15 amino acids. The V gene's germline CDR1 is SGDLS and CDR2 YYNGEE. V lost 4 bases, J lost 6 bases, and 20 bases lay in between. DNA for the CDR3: TGTGCCAGCAGCCCCTCCCAGGTTCTAAATGTCGAGCAGTACTTC. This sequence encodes CASSPSQVLNVEQYF.

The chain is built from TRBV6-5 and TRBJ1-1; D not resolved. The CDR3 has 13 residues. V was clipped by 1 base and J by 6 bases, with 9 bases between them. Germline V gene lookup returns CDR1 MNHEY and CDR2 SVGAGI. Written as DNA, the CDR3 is TGTGCCAGCAGTTACTTCGAACAGTCTGAAGCTTTCTTT. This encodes CASSYFEQSEAFF.

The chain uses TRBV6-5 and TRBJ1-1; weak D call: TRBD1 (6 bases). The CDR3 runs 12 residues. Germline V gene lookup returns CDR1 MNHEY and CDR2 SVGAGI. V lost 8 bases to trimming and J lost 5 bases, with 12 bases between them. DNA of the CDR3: TGTGCCAGCTTGGGGGGGCGGACTGAAGCTTTCTTT. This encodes CASLGGRTEAFF.

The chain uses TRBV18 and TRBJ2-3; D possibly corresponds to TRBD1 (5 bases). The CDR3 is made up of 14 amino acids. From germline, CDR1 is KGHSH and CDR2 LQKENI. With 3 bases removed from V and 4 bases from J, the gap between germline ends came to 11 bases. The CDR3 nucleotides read TGTGCCAGCTCACCGGCAGGGCGTCCAGATACGCAGTATTTT. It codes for CASSPAGRPDTQYF.

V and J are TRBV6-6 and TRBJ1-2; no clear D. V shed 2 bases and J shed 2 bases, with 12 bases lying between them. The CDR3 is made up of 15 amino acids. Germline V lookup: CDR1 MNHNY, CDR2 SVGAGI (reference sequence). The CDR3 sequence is CASSYPGEQNYGYTF. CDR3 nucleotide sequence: TGTGCCAGCAGTTACCCTGGAGAACAAAACTATGGCTACACCTTC.

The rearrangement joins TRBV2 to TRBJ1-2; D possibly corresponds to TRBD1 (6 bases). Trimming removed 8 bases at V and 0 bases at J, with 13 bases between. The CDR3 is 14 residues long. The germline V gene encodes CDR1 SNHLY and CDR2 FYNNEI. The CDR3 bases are TGTGCCAGCGCAGGTACAGGGACTAACTATGGCTACACCTTC. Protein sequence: CASAGTGTNYGYTF.

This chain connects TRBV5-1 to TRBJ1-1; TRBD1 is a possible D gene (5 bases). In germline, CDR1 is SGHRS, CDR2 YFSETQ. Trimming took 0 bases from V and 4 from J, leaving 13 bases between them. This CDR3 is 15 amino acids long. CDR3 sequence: CASSLASAGGTEAFF. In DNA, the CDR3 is TGCGCCAGCAGCTTGGCTTCGGCGGGGGGCACTGAAGCTTTCTTT.

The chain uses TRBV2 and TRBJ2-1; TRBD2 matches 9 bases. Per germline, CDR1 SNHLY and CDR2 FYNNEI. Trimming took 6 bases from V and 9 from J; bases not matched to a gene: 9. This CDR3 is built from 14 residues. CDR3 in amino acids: CASRNAGLALEQFF. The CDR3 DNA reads TGTGCCAGCAGAAACGCGGGACTAGCCCTTGAGCAGTTCTTC.

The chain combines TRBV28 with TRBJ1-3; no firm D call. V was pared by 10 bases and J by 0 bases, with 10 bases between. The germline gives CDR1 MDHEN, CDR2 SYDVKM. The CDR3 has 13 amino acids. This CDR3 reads CATGYNSGNTIYF. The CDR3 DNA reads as TGTGCCACGGGGTACAACTCTGGAAACACCATATATTTT.

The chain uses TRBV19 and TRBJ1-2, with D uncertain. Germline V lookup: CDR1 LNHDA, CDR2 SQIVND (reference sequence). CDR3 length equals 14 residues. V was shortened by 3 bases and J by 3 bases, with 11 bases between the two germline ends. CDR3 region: CASSIPGWDYGYTF. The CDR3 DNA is TGTGCCAGTAGTATCCCAGGTTGGGACTATGGCTACACCTTC.

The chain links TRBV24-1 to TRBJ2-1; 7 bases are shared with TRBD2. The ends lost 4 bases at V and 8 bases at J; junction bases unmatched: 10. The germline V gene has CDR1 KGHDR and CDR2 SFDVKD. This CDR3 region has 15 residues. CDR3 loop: CATSDMAGVIYEQFF. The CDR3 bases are TGTGCCACCAGTGACATGGCGGGAGTTATATATGAGCAGTTCTTC.

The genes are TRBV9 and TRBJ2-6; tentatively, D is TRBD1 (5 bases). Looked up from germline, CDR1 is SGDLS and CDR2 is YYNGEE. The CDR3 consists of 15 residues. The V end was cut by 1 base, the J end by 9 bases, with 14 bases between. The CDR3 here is CASSVSREYGNVLTF. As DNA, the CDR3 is TGTGCCAGCAGCGTAAGCAGGGAATATGGCAACGTCCTGACTTTC.

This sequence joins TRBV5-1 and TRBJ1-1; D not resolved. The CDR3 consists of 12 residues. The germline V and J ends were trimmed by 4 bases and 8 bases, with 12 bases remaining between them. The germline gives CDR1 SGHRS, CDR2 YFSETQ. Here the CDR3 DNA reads TGCGCCAGCAGCGGCGGGGTATTAGAAGCTTTCTTT. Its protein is CASSGGVLEAFF.

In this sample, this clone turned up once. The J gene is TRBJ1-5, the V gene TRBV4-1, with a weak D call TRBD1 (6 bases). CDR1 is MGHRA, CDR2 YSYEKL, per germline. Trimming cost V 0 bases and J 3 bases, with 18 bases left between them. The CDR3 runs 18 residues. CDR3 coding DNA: TGCGCCAGCAGCCAAGATCGGGGCAGGGGTTTATACAATCAGCCCCAGCATTTT. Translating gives CASSQDRGRGLYNQPQHF.

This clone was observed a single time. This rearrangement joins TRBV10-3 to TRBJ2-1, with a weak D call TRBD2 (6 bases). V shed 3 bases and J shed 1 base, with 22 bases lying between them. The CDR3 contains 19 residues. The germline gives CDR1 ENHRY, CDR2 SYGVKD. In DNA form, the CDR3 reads TGTGCCATCAGTGATAGGGTTTTGCTTGCGGGACTTTCCTACAATGAGCAGTTCTTC. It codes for CAISDRVLLAGLSYNEQFF.

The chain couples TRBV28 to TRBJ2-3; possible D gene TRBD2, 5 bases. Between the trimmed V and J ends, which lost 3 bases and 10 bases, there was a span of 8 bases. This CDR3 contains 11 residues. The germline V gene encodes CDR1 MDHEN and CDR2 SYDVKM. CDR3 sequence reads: CASSLEAAQYF. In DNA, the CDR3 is TGTGCCAGCAGTTTGGAGGCGGCGCAGTATTTT.